This is a list of T cell receptor beta chains from one sample in a study of T cell responses to AZD1222 COVID-19 vaccine. Assay used: immunoSEQ multiplex PCR; TCRdb lists only in-frame clones, some missing. The sample has some 84,000 clones, around nine tenths seen once. The sequencing used peripheral blood, collected 28 days after the second AZD1222 dose. These receptor sequences come from an adult who received the AZD1222 COVID-19 vaccine. Both conserved end residues are part of each CDR3. D genes are given only for firm matches. The listing skips clone size in some rows; elsewhere it reads once, few, many or a size class.

clone_size | d_call | j_call | v_call | cdr3_aa | cdr3_nt
. | . | TRBJ2-1 | TRBV5-4 | CASSRGFIGDNEQFF | TGTGCCAGCAGCCGAGGATTCATCGGGGACAATGAGCAGTTCTTC
. | . | TRBJ1-5 | TRBV2 | CASSEHDSNQPQHF | TGTGCCAGCAGTGAACATGATAGCAATCAGCCCCAGCATTTT
. | . | TRBJ2-7 | TRBV11-3 | CASSFTGLGEQYF | TGTGCCAGCAGCTTTACGGGGCTGGGCGAGCAGTACTTC
. | . | TRBJ2-3 | TRBV18 | CASSPVVEADTQYF | TGTGCCAGCTCGCCCGTCGTGGAGGCAGATACGCAGTATTTT
once | TRBD1 | TRBJ1-6 | TRBV6-5 | CASSSGQGAWSPLHF | TGTGCCAGCAGTTCGGGGCAGGGGGCTTGGTCACCCCTCCACTTT
. | . | TRBJ2-1 | TRBV7-6 | CASSLLGRYDEQFF | TGTGCCAGCAGCCTATTGGGCAGGTATGATGAGCAGTTCTTC
. | . | TRBJ1-1 | TRBV18 | CASSPGAISEAFF | TGTGCCAGCTCACCGGGGGCTATATCTGAAGCTTTCTTT
. | . | TRBJ1-3 | TRBV6-5 | CASSQDRVSGNTIYF | TGTGCCAGCAGCCAAGACAGAGTCTCTGGAAACACCATATATTTT
. | . | TRBJ2-2 | TRBV12-3/TRBV12-4 | CASSLGRYGELFF | TGTGCCAGCAGCCTGGGCCGGTACGGGGAGCTGTTTTTT
. | . | TRBJ1-1 | TRBV19 | CASRTLNTEAFF | TGTGCCAGCAGGACCTTGAACACTGAAGCTTTCTTT
. | TRBD1 | TRBJ2-7 | TRBV5-6 | CASSWGQGGYEQYF | TGTGCCAGCAGCTGGGGACAGGGGGGATACGAGCAGTACTTC
. | TRBD1 | TRBJ1-5 | TRBV19 | CASSIGDRGLNQPQHF | TGTGCCAGTAGTATTGGGGACAGGGGGCTGAATCAGCCCCAGCATTTT
. | . | TRBJ1-6 | TRBV7-9 | CASSLGNSPLHF | TGTGCCAGCAGCTTAGGAAATTCACCCCTCCACTTT
. | . | TRBJ2-3 | TRBV5-1 | CASSLVSERTDTQYF | TGCGCCAGCAGCTTGGTTAGCGAGCGCACAGATACGCAGTATTTT
. | . | TRBJ2-7 | TRBV5-6 | CASSLMGVYEQYF | TGTGCCAGCAGCTTGATGGGAGTCTACGAGCAGTACTTC
. | TRBD1 | TRBJ1-1 | TRBV5-8 | CASSWGDRGIAFF | TGTGCCAGCAGCTGGGGGGACAGGGGTATAGCTTTCTTT
. | . | TRBJ1-5 | TRBV6-6 | CASRGRGNQPQHF | TGTGCCAGCCGGGGGAGGGGCAATCAGCCCCAGCATTTT
. | . | TRBJ2-1 | TRBV27 | CASSPGPSAYNEQFF | TGTGCCAGCAGTCCGGGACCTTCGGCTTACAATGAGCAGTTCTTC
. | . | TRBJ2-2 | TRBV11-2 | CATTPTRRRGSNTGELFF | TGTGCCACCACCCCGACGCGTAGGCGGGGATCGAACACCGGGGAGCTGTTTTTT
. | . | TRBJ1-1 | TRBV6-5 | CASSSRRGGTEAFF | TGTGCCAGCAGTTCTCGAAGGGGGGGGACTGAAGCTTTCTTT
. | . | TRBJ1-1 | TRBV11-2 | CASSLMNTEAFF | TGTGCCAGCAGCTTAATGAACACTGAAGCTTTCTTT
. | . | TRBJ1-4 | TRBV7-9 | CASSSSGSNEKLFF | TGTGCCAGCAGCTCCTCCGGGAGTAATGAAAAACTGTTTTTT
. | . | TRBJ2-7 | TRBV6-1 | CASSDSAGLSYEQYF | TGTGCCAGCAGTGATTCGGCAGGGTTGTCCTACGAGCAGTACTTC
once | . | TRBJ1-2 | TRBV19 | CASSIQGGRGVYGYTF | TGTGCCAGTAGTATTCAGGGCGGGCGCGGAGTCTATGGCTACACCTTC
. | TRBD1 | TRBJ2-5 | TRBV5-8 | CASSHPLRDRGQETQYF | TGTGCCAGCAGCCACCCCCTGAGAGACAGGGGACAAGAGACCCAGTACTTC
. | . | TRBJ1-1 | TRBV5-1 | CASSLAGRDTEAFF | TGCGCCAGCAGCTTGGCCGGGCGGGACACTGAAGCTTTCTTT
. | . | TRBJ2-7 | TRBV27 | CASSYRTGYEQYF | TGTGCCAGCAGTTATCGGACGGGATACGAGCAGTACTTC
. | TRBD2 | TRBJ2-3 | TRBV5-4 | CASSLETSGDSTDTQYF | TGTGCCAGCAGCTTGGAGACTAGCGGGGACAGCACAGATACGCAGTATTTT
once | . | TRBJ1-3 | TRBV5-1 | CASSDSDSGNTIYF | TGCGCCAGCAGCGACAGCGACTCTGGAAACACCATATATTTT
once | . | TRBJ1-1 | TRBV5-1 | CASSFGGTEAFF | TGCGCCAGCAGCTTCGGGGGCACTGAAGCTTTCTTT
. | . | TRBJ1-3 | TRBV7-9 | CASSLVGAPGNTIYF | TGTGCCAGCAGCTTAGTGGGTGCTCCTGGAAACACCATATATTTT
. | . | TRBJ1-2 | TRBV19 | CASSRSVYGYTF | TGTGCCAGTAGTAGATCCGTATATGGCTACACCTTC
. | . | TRBJ2-7 | TRBV11-1 | CASSLVVGYEQYF | TGTGCCAGCAGCTTAGTGGTGGGCTACGAGCAGTACTTC
. | . | TRBJ1-1 | TRBV20-1 | CSASYQNTEAFF | TGCAGTGCTAGTTACCAGAACACTGAAGCTTTCTTT
. | . | TRBJ1-5 | TRBV4-3 | CASSQNSGRDQPQHF | TGCGCCAGCAGCCAAAACTCGGGCAGAGATCAGCCCCAGCATTTT
. | . | TRBJ1-6 | TRBV7-9 | CASSESLSGTHSDNSPLHF | TGTGCCAGCAGCGAAAGTCTTTCCGGGACCCATAGTGATAATTCACCCCTCCACTTT
. | . | TRBJ2-3 | TRBV4-3 | CASSQEVTGTETQYF | TGCGCCAGCAGCCAAGAGGTAACAGGGACGGAAACGCAGTATTTT
. | . | TRBJ2-3 | TRBV25-1 | CASSEYGQSTDTQYF | TGTGCCAGCAGTGAATATGGACAGAGCACAGATACGCAGTATTTT
. | . | TRBJ2-1 | TRBV21-1 | CARTTRQGAGNEQFF | TGTGCCAGAACCACTCGACAGGGGGCCGGGAATGAGCAGTTCTTC
. | TRBD1 | TRBJ1-3 | TRBV2 | CASILDRGLGNTIYF | TGTGCCAGCATCTTGGACAGGGGGTTAGGAAACACCATATATTTT
. | . | TRBJ2-5 | TRBV5-1 | CASSLTPQTQYF | TGCGCCAGCAGCTTGACTCCCCAGACCCAGTACTTC
. | TRBD1 | TRBJ2-7 | TRBV5-1 | CASSLFPQGAEGLFAYEQYF | TGCGCCAGCAGCTTGTTTCCACAGGGGGCGGAAGGACTGTTCGCCTACGAGCAGTACTTC
. | TRBD1 | TRBJ1-1 | TRBV3-1/TRBV3-2 | CASSQDPPTGDTEAFF | TGTGCCAGCAGCCAAGATCCACCGACAGGGGACACTGAAGCTTTCTTT
. | . | TRBJ1-5 | TRBV5-1 | CASSLGTGSNQPQHF | TGCGCCAGCAGCTTGGGTACCGGAAGCAATCAGCCCCAGCATTTT
. | . | TRBJ1-6 | TRBV27 | CASRYRDGYNSPLHF | TGTGCCAGCAGATACCGGGACGGCTATAATTCACCCCTCCACTTT
. | TRBD1 | TRBJ1-5 | TRBV30 | CAWSRDRVPGGNQPQHF | TGTGCCTGGAGTCGGGACAGGGTGCCCGGAGGGAATCAGCCCCAGCATTTT
. | TRBD1 | TRBJ2-5 | TRBV19 | CASSRDRGETQYF | TGTGCCAGTTCCCGGGACAGGGGAGAGACCCAGTACTTC
. | TRBD2 | TRBJ2-3 | TRBV13 | CASSLEGSGSTDTQYF | TGTGCCAGCAGCTTAGAAGGTAGCGGGAGCACAGATACGCAGTATTTT
. | TRBD1 | TRBJ2-5 | TRBV5-1 | CASSPTGAEETQYF | TGCGCCAGCAGCCCTACAGGGGCGGAGGAGACCCAGTACTTC
. | . | TRBJ2-3 | TRBV28 | CASSSPGGANTDTQYF | TGTGCCAGCAGTTCTCCTGGGGGAGCCAACACAGATACGCAGTATTTT
. | . | TRBJ2-1 | TRBV7-2 | CASSSTGLGEQFF | TGTGCCAGCAGCTCGACAGGATTAGGTGAGCAGTTCTTC
. | TRBD1 | TRBJ1-6 | TRBV27 | CASSRQGLGSPLHF | TGTGCCAGCAGCCGACAGGGTTTAGGTTCACCCCTCCACTTT
. | . | TRBJ1-1 | TRBV6-5 | CASSPRQATNTEAFF | TGTGCCAGCAGCCCCCGACAGGCGACAAACACTGAAGCTTTCTTT
. | . | TRBJ2-1 | TRBV20-1 | CSAASGNEQFF | TGCAGTGCTGCCTCTGGGAATGAGCAGTTCTTC
. | . | TRBJ1-2 | TRBV30 | CAWRRGGRVGYTF | TGTGCCTGGAGGAGGGGGGGGCGAGTGGGCTACACCTTC
few | . | TRBJ1-2 | TRBV9 | CASSVASGGGYGYTF | TGTGCCAGCAGCGTAGCATCGGGGGGCGGCTATGGCTACACCTTC
. | . | TRBJ2-7 | TRBV10-3 | CAISYGGRGGFYEQYF | TGTGCCATCAGTTATGGGGGGCGGGGCGGTTTCTACGAGCAGTACTTC
. | . | TRBJ2-3 | TRBV21-1 | CASPSNRDRARGGADTQYF | TGTGCCAGCCCCTCCAATCGGGACAGGGCCCGAGGAGGGGCAGATACGCAGTATTTT
. | . | TRBJ1-2 | TRBV19 | CASSKHRDGYTF | TGTGCCAGTAGTAAACACAGGGATGGCTACACCTTC